These 5 T cell receptor beta chains were sequenced from one sample in a study of T cells in Graves' hyperthyroidism and ophthalmopathy (dated by TCRdb to about 2019). Libraries were constructed by multiplex PCR. Sequencer: Illumina HiSeq 2000. TCR beta CDR3 regions were amplified from RNA transcripts. The TCR CDR3 was subjected to a first round of RT-PCR using the HTBI primer set and the Qiagen OneStep RT-PCR kit. TCRdb cleaned the public reads at Q25 with fastp, built clones with MiXCR and kept in-frame beta chains. Identical CDR3 proteins give one entry, which carries the most common genes and DNA. Within this sample are 270,000 or so distinct CDR3 sequences, with less than 30% of them counted one time only. The ten largest account for around 28% of the sample. The specimen was blood. These receptors were collected from a man in his forties with Graves' hyperthyroidism that later progressed to Graves' ophthalmopathy.

This clonotype was observed a handful of times. The chain has TRBV18 and TRBJ2-6; possible D gene TRBD1, 6 bases. CDR1 is KGHSH and CDR2 is LQKENI in the germline V gene. Trimming shortened V by 8 bases and J by 0 bases, and 20 bases separated the two germline ends. This CDR3 spans 18 amino acids. The chain's CDR3 is CASGPVGGPHSGANVLTF. CDR3 sequence (DNA): TGTGCCAGCGGTCCGGTAGGGGGACCGCACTCTGGGGCCAACGTCCTGACTTTC.

In this sample, this clonotype turned up many times. The chain carries TRBV5-5 and TRBJ1-1, with TRBD1 as a possible D gene (6 bases). V was clipped by 4 bases and J by 7 bases, with 11 bases between them. There are 12 residues in the CDR3. Germline V CDR1 and CDR2: SGHKS, YYEKEE (reference sequence). The CDR3 is CASSMAGHEAFF. CDR3 coding DNA: TGTGCCAGCAGCATGGCGGGACATGAAGCTTTCTTT.

Details on this clonotype: At one end, the junction sequence differs from germline, possibly due to a read error. The V and J genes are TRBV12-3 or TRBV12-4 and TRBJ1-2; 7 bases agree with TRBD1. CDR3 size: 14 residues. The CDR3 protein is CASNPTGLAYGYTF. The CDR3, as DNA: TGCGCCAGCAACCCGACAGGGTTAGCGTATGGCTACACCTTC.

This clonotype was seen many times. Given a much more abundant clone one base away, this may be a read error. J is TRBJ2-5 and V is TRBV24-1, with TRBD2 as a possible D gene (7 bases). Trimming pared 5 bases from V and 5 bases from J, leaving 11 bases between. Germline V gene lookup returns CDR1 KGHDR and CDR2 SFDVKD. The CDR3 extends over 13 amino acids. The CDR3 DNA follows: TGTGCCACCAGTGGCGGGGGCAGGGAGACCCAGTACTTC. Protein product: CATSGGGRETQYF.

V is TRBV29-1 and J is TRBJ1-1; no clear D gene. Per germline, CDR1 SQVTM and CDR2 ANQGSEA. This CDR3 is built from 14 residues. The V gene lost 6 bases and the J gene lost 4 bases, with 18 bases spanning the gap. The CDR3 coding sequence is TGCAGCGTCCGACGCGACGGAGGAGCCACTGAAGCTTTCTTT. It encodes CSVRRDGGATEAFF.